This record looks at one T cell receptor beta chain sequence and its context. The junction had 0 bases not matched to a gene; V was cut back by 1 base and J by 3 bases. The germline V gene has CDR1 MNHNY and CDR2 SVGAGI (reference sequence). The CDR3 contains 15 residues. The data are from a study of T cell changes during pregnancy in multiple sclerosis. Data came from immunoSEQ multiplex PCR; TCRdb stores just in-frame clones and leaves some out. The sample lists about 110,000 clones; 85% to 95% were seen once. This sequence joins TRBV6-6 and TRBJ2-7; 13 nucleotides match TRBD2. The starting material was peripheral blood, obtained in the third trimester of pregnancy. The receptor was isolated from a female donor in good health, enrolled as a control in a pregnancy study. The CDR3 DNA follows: TGTGCCAGCAGTTACTGGACTAGCGGGGGCTACGAGCAGTACTTC. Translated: CASSYWTSGGYEQYF.